The text below deals with one T cell receptor beta chain. The V end was cut by 3 bases, the J end by 8 bases, with 10 bases between. The CDR3 totals 12 residues. CDR1 is LGHDT and CDR2 is YNNKEL in the germline V gene (reference sequence). This entry comes from a study of T-cell memory formation after mild COVID-19. TCRdb re-derived calls from the 5' RACE reads in MiXCR, one entry per CDR3 protein. The table records under 250,000 distinct CDR3 sequences, 15% to 19% of them present only once. Sequences were obtained from PBMCs or a T cell subset sorted from them (not recorded which). This rearrangement joins TRBV3-1 to TRBJ1-2; D is uncertain. This receptor was taken from an adult woman who had mild COVID-19 (a few samples of this study predate the infection). Cell type and time point are not known. The CDR3 nucleotides are TGTGCCAGCAGCCAGGGAGCCGGCGGCTACACCTTC. Translating gives CASSQGAGGYTF.